The next 29 T cell receptor beta chains were all read from a single sample in a study of human T cells and chemical hapten exposure. Described time point: patch test 2, 6 weeks after DPC sensitization. Regarding treatment: therapeutic diphenylcyclopropenone sensitization with weekly scalp DPC. TCRdb re-derived calls from the RACE reads in MiXCR, one entry per CDR3 protein. This table has roughly 380,000 distinct CDR3 sequences, about 6% appearing once. The specimen comprised whole blood, sampled in connection with sensitization to the hapten diphenylcyclopropenone (DPC). All receptors come from a woman in her late teens or twenties with alopecia areata. Some clones in this sample may be carry-over from other donors' samples.

The V gene is TRBV6-1, the J gene TRBJ1-4; 8 nucleotides match TRBD1. CDR1 and CDR2 from the germline V gene are MNHNS and SASEGT. V gave up 6 bases and J gave up 8 bases; unmatched junction bases: 5. The CDR3 totals 13 residues. CDR3 sequence: CASRAGGEEKLFF. The CDR3 DNA reads TGTGCCAGCAGAGCAGGGGGCGAAGAAAAACTGTTTTTT.

This clonotype has ten or more counts. The CDR3 region has the DNA TGTGCCAGCAGCGTAGATAGGGGGTCCTACGAGCAGTACTTC. Translating it yields CASSVDRGSYEQYF. The chain employs TRBV9 and TRBJ2-7; possibly TRBD1 for D (6 bases). Germline V gene lookup returns CDR1 SGDLS and CDR2 YYNGEE. The CDR3 covers 14 residues. V was cut by 0 bases and J by 1 base, with 8 bases left in between. Full variable domain (remainder filled in from reference TRBV9 and TRBJ2-7): DSGVTQTPKHLITATGQRVTLRCSPRSGDLSVYWYQQSLDQGLQFLIQYYNGEERAKGNILERFSAQQFPDLHSELNLSSLELGDSALYFCASSVDRGSYEQYFGPGTRLTVT.

This clonotype was counted only a few times. The chain links TRBV18 to TRBJ1-1, with D maybe TRBD1 (5 bases). The length of the CDR3 is 14 residues. Germline V gene data show CDR1 as KGHSH and CDR2 as LQKENI. The germline V and J ends were trimmed by 3 bases and 8 bases, with 16 bases remaining between them. The CDR3 sequence: CASSPLPGTTEAFF. The CDR3 coding sequence is TGTGCCAGCTCACCCCTCCCCGGGACTACCGAAGCTTTCTTT.

This rearrangement joins TRBV6-4 to TRBJ2-2, with 8 bases aligning to TRBD2. The CDR3 length is 16 residues. CDR1 and CDR2 (germline): MRHNA, SNTAGT. V was pared by 3 bases and J by 4 bases, with 7 bases of the junction left unmatched. The CDR3 DNA follows: TGTGCCAGCAGTGAGTCCAGCGGGGGTGCCACCGGGGAGCTGTTTTTT. The encoded protein is CASSESSGGATGELFF.

V usage is TRBV19 and J usage is TRBJ1-4, with D uncertain. Germline lookup yields CDR1 LNHDA and CDR2 SQIVND (reference sequence). The CDR3 has 15 residues. V was cut by 0 bases and J by 8 bases, with 13 bases left in between. The CDR3 sequence is CASSIDRKAREKLFF. The CDR3 nucleotides are TGTGCCAGTAGTATAGATCGGAAAGCGCGAGAAAAACTGTTTTTT.

This clonotype was observed many times. The rearrangement uses TRBV6-5 and TRBJ1-5; D is ambiguous. The germline V and J ends were trimmed by 6 bases and 2 bases, with 8 bases remaining between them. CDR1 is MNHEY, CDR2 SVGAGI, per germline. The CDR3 length is 13 residues. CDR3 residues: CASRPAGNQPQHF. CDR3 bases: TGTGCCAGCAGGCCAGCGGGCAATCAGCCCCAGCATTTT.

This clonotype was seen many times. CDR3 sequence: CASSRSGGTDTQYF. In DNA form, the CDR3 reads TGCGCCAGCAGCCGATCGGGGGGGACAGATACGCAGTATTTT. J is TRBJ2-3 and V is TRBV5-1, with 8 bases fitting TRBD2. From germline, CDR1 is SGHRS and CDR2 YFSETQ. Trimming at V came to 4 bases and at J to 3 bases, leaving 4 bases not matched to a gene. The CDR3 has 14 residues.

The V call is TRBV7-2, the J call TRBJ1-2; 9 bases are a match to TRBD1. J lost 4 bases, V lost 4 bases, and 4 bases had no gene match. The germline V gene has CDR1 SGHTA and CDR2 FQGNSA. The CDR3 has 14 residues. The CDR3 loop is CASSSQGAGYGYTF. For the CDR3, the DNA is TGTGCCAGCAGCTCACAGGGGGCCGGCTATGGCTACACCTTC. Together with reference TRBV7-2 and TRBJ1-2, the CDR3 gives the full variable domain: GAGVSQSPSNKVTEKGKDVELRCDPISGHTALYWYRQSLGQGLEFLIYFQGNSAPDKSGLPSDRFSAERTGGSVSTLTIQRTQQEDSAVYLCASSSQGAGYGYTFGSGTRLTVV.

V is TRBV3-1 and J is TRBJ1-4, with D perhaps TRBD1 (5 bases). The CDR3 extends over 13 amino acids. Germline V gene data show CDR1 as LGHDT and CDR2 as YNNKEL (reference sequence). The germline V and J ends were trimmed by 2 bases and 14 bases, with 15 bases remaining between them. Here the CDR3 reads CASSQPGLMFLFF. The CDR3 region has the DNA TGTGCCAGCAGCCAACCAGGGTTAATGTTTCTGTTTTTT.

The J gene is TRBJ2-7, the V gene TRBV2; 10 nucleotides agree with TRBD2. The germline V gene encodes CDR1 SNHLY and CDR2 FYNNEI. V was pared by 3 bases and J by 4 bases, with 12 bases of the junction left unmatched. The CDR3 extends over 17 amino acids. CDR3 sequence reads: CASSDRDPLAGMYEQYF. In DNA form, the CDR3 reads TGTGCCAGCAGTGATAGGGACCCACTAGCGGGGATGTACGAGCAGTACTTC. The variable domain in full, with the rest retrieved from reference TRBV2 and TRBJ2-7, is EPEVTQTPSHQVTQMGQEVILRCVPISNHLYFYWYRQILGQKVEFLVSFYNNEISEKSEIFDDQFSVERPDGSNFTLKIRSTKLEDSAMYFCASSDRDPLAGMYEQYFGPGTRLTVT.

The sample holds a few counts of this clonotype. The V and J genes are TRBV3-1 and TRBJ2-2; a possible D gene is TRBD1 (6 bases). The germline V gene encodes CDR1 LGHDT and CDR2 YNNKEL (reference sequence). Between the trimmed V and J ends, which lost 2 bases and 7 bases, there was a span of 14 bases. The CDR3 totals 15 residues. The DNA of the CDR3 is TGTGCCAGCAGCCAATCTTTAGGACAGATCGGGGAGCTGTTTTTT. This codes for CASSQSLGQIGELFF.

This clonotype was seen ten or more times. The J gene is TRBJ2-1, the V gene TRBV4-3, with D possibly TRBD2 on 5 matching bases. The CDR3 has 18 amino acids. V dropped 0 bases and J dropped 3 bases, with 18 bases sitting between them. Per the germline V gene, CDR1 is LGHNA and CDR2 is YSLEER. In DNA form, the CDR3 reads TGCGCCAGCAGCCAAGATCCGGGGAGAAGTGGATTCTACAATGAGCAGTTCTTC. Translated, it gives CASSQDPGRSGFYNEQFF.

The genes are TRBV29-1 and TRBJ2-5, with 9 bases aligning to TRBD2. CDR3 length: 11 residues. Per the germline V gene, CDR1 is SQVTM and CDR2 is ANQGSEA. The V gene end was trimmed by 3 bases and the J gene end by 14 bases; junction bases not matched to a gene: 7. The DNA for the CDR3 is TGCAGCGTTGATGGCGGGGGGGCCCTCTACTTC. Translated: CSVDGGGALYF.

V and J are TRBV7-9 and TRBJ2-2; D uncertain. CDR3 length: 16 residues. Per germline, CDR1 SEHNR and CDR2 FQNEAQ (reference sequence). Trimming took 6 bases from V and 1 from J, leaving 15 bases between them. CDR3 sequence (DNA): TGTGCCAGCAGGAATCAGGAGCGCCTGAACACCGGGGAGCTGTTTTTT. This translates into CASRNQERLNTGELFF.

This clonotype was recorded at least ten times. This chain uses TRBV20-1 with TRBJ1-2; 7 nucleotides line up with TRBD1. The germline CDR1 and CDR2 sequences are DFQATT and SNEGSKA (reference sequence). Trimming cost V 0 bases and J 1 base; bases outside gene matches: 11. The CDR3 loop spans 17 amino acids. The DNA for the CDR3 is TGCAGTGCTAGAGATCCACTACTGACAGGGCTTAACTATGGCTACACCTTC. Amino acid sequence: CSARDPLLTGLNYGYTF.

This clonotype was found many times. This chain connects TRBV27 to TRBJ1-4; D is ambiguous. This CDR3 region has 15 residues. The V gene lost 3 bases and the J gene lost 3 bases, with 11 bases spanning the gap. In germline, CDR1 is MNHEY, CDR2 SMNVEV (reference sequence). The CDR3, as DNA: TGTGCCAGCAGTTTTCGAAACGCGGCTAATGAAAAACTGTTTTTT. This sequence encodes CASSFRNAANEKLFF.

This clonotype was picked up a small number of times. The chain recombines TRBV7-2 with TRBJ2-6; D uncertain. The V and J ends lost 5 bases and 0 bases respectively, with 17 bases between them. The CDR3 runs to 18 residues. The germline V gene has CDR1 SGHTA and CDR2 FQGNSA. The CDR3 nucleotides read TGTGCCAGCAGCCCTTTCGGTCCCCTTAGCTCTGGGGCCAACGTCCTGACTTTC. Amino acids: CASSPFGPLSSGANVLTF.

There are a few counts of this clonotype. The V and J genes are TRBV14 and TRBJ2-3, with D maybe TRBD1 (6 bases). The germline V gene encodes CDR1 SGHDN and CDR2 FVKESK. The CDR3 is 13 residues long. V dropped 6 bases and J dropped 5 bases, with 12 bases sitting between them. CDR3 region: CASRQAGVDTQYF. In DNA, the CDR3 is TGTGCCAGCAGACAGGCAGGGGTAGATACGCAGTATTTT.

There are many counts of this clonotype. The chain joins TRBV7-2 to TRBJ2-3; unclear D gene. The germline V and J ends were trimmed by 5 bases and 2 bases, with 11 bases remaining between them. The CDR3 length is 14 residues. Germline values: CDR1 SGHTA, CDR2 FQGNSA. CDR3 nucleotides: TGTGCCAGCAGCCGGCTTAGGACCACAGATACGCAGTATTTT. Translated: CASSRLRTTDTQYF.

This clonotype was counted at least ten times. The gene calls are TRBV21-1 and TRBJ1-5; the table names TRBD1, a call not compared with the DNA. TRBV21-1 is termed a pseudogene. The CDR3 length is 19 residues. The CDR3 DNA sequence: TGTGCCAGCAGCAAACCCCGGGGGAGAGTGGGTTATAGCAATCAGCCCCAGCATTTT. Protein: CASSKPRGRVGYSNQPQHF.

This clonotype was detected only a few times. The rearrangement links TRBV27 to TRBJ1-6, with 9 nucleotides matching TRBD1. Trimming removed 4 bases from V and 7 bases from J; junction bases left unmatched: 5. This CDR3 contains 15 residues. CDR1 and CDR2 (germline): MNHEY, SMNVEV (reference sequence). The CDR3 here is CASSSRTGVNSPLHF. The CDR3 nucleotides read TGTGCCAGCAGTTCCCGGACAGGGGTGAATTCACCCCTCCACTTT.

V is TRBV7-9 and J is TRBJ1-6; D is uncertain. The CDR3 length is 15 residues. Germline V gene data show CDR1 as SEHNR and CDR2 as FQNEAQ (reference sequence). The V end lost 2 bases, the J end lost 4 bases, and 9 bases lay between the germline ends. CDR3 region: CASSLLSEYNSPLHF. In nucleotides, the CDR3 is TGTGCCAGCAGCTTATTATCCGAGTATAATTCACCCCTCCACTTT.

The gene calls are TRBV7-2 and TRBJ2-5, with 7 bases that match TRBD1. Germline V lookup: CDR1 SGHTA, CDR2 FQGNSA. The CDR3 has 14 amino acids. V lost 3 bases to trimming and J lost 2 bases; unmatched junction nucleotides: 3. In nucleotides, the CDR3 is TGTGCCAGCAGCTTTGGGACAGCGCAAGAGACCCAGTACTTC. Residues: CASSFGTAQETQYF. Variable domain in full (rest from reference TRBV7-2 and TRBJ2-5): GAGVSQSPSNKVTEKGKDVELRCDPISGHTALYWYRQSLGQGLEFLIYFQGNSAPDKSGLPSDRFSAERTGGSVSTLTIQRTQQEDSAVYLCASSFGTAQETQYFGPGTRLLVL.

V usage is TRBV3-1 and J usage is TRBJ2-1; the D gene is possibly TRBD1 (6 bases). V was trimmed by 3 bases and J by 0 bases, leaving 12 bases between them. CDR1 and CDR2 (germline): LGHDT, YNNKEL (reference sequence). There are 16 residues in the CDR3. The CDR3 protein is CASSQGDIPSYNEQFF. CDR3 coding DNA: TGTGCCAGCAGCCAGGGGGACATCCCCTCCTACAATGAGCAGTTCTTC.

This chain connects TRBV4-2 to TRBJ2-1, with TRBD2 as a possible D gene (6 bases). V lost 0 bases to trimming and J lost 7 bases, with 13 bases between them. This CDR3 has 15 amino acids. CDR1 and CDR2 (germline): LGHNA, YNFKEQ. The CDR3 is CASSQDSWGENEQFF. The CDR3 DNA sequence: TGTGCCAGCAGCCAAGATTCGTGGGGGGAAAATGAGCAGTTCTTC.

A remark on this clonotype: The germline gene is not matched at one end of the junction; a read error may be the cause. The rearrangement joins TRBV7-9 to TRBJ1-4; D gene unclear. The germline V gene has CDR1 SEHNR and CDR2 FQNEAQ (reference sequence). This CDR3 spans 14 amino acids. CDR3: CAISLTAQKEKLFF. DNA for the CDR3: TGTGCCATCAGCTTAACGGCCCAAAAGGAAAAACTGTTTTTT.

The V gene is TRBV7-4, the J gene TRBJ1-5; TRBD1 matches at 9 bases. J gave up 3 bases and V 5 bases, and 20 bases lay outside the gene matches. From germline, CDR1 is SGHVT and CDR2 SQSDAQ. The CDR3 is made up of 20 amino acids. CDR3 coding DNA: TGTGCCAGCAGCCACCACAACCCTGTTCGGGACAGGGATAACAATCAGCCCCAGCATTTT. It specifies CASSHHNPVRDRDNNQPQHF.

The chain is built from TRBV20-1 and TRBJ1-2, with 7 bases matching TRBD1. The CDR3 spans 12 residues. Losses at the gene ends were 5 bases for V and 4 bases for J; bases not matched to a gene: 4. Looked up from germline, CDR1 is DFQATT and CDR2 is SNEGSKA (reference sequence). The CDR3 sequence: CSAQTGVYGYTF. CDR3 DNA: TGCAGTGCTCAAACAGGGGTCTATGGCTACACCTTC.

The sample holds many counts of this clonotype. This chain connects TRBV6-2 or TRBV6-3 to TRBJ1-5, with D tentatively TRBD1 (5 bases). The V gene's germline CDR1 is MNHEY and CDR2 SVGEGT. The V and J ends lost 0 bases and 2 bases respectively, with 17 bases between them. The CDR3 sequence is 18 residues long. The DNA of the CDR3 is TGTGCCAGCAGTTACTCGTGGGGCCTCGCCCAGGGCAATCAGCCCCAGCATTTT. Translating it yields CASSYSWGLAQGNQPQHF.